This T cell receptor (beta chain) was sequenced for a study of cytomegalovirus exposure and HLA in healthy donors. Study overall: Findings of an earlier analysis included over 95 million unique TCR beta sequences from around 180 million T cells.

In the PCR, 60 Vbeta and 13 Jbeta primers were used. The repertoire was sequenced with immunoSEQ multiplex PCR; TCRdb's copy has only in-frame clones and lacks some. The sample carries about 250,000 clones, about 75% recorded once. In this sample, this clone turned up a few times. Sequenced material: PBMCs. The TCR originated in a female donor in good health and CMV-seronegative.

CDR3 amino acids: CASSKEGQGNEQFF. CDR3 DNA: TGTGCCAGCTCAAAAGAAGGGCAGGGGAATGAGCAGTTCTTC. The rearrangement uses TRBV2 and TRBJ2-1, with TRBD1 as a possible D gene (6 bases). Germline V lookup: CDR1 SNHLY, CDR2 FYNNEI. The CDR3 totals 14 residues. The germline V and J ends were trimmed by 8 bases and 7 bases, with 18 bases remaining between them. Looking up the rest from reference TRBV2 and TRBJ2-1 gives the full variable domain: EPEVTQTPSHQVTQMGQEVILRCVPISNHLYFYWYRQILGQKVEFLVSFYNNEISEKSEIFDDQFSVERPDGSNFTLKIRSTKLEDSAMYFCASSKEGQGNEQFFGPGTRLTVL.